The 28 T cell receptor beta chains below were found in one sample sequenced in a study of beta chain features in type 1 diabetes. General observations from the study: Shorter TCRB CDR3s, moderately but significantly so, were found in Type 1 diabetes patients in all four CD4+ subsets.

Isolated RNA was reverse transcribed in full, so expressed TCRB transcripts were sequenced. Repertoires were generated with immunoSEQ multiplex PCR, while TCRdb's copy carries only in-frame clones and drops some. Among about 400,000 clones listed, around an eighth were seen once. These receptors' targets are unknown. Sequencing input: naive CD4+ T cells from blood. The receptor set was obtained from a woman between 18 and 30 years old with type 1 diabetes.

The CDR3 DNA reads as TGTGCCAGCAGTCTCGGGAAGAACTATGGCTACACCTTC. It yields the protein CASSLGKNYGYTF. This chain uses TRBV28 with TRBJ1-2; D is unresolved. CDR1 and CDR2 (germline): MDHEN, SYDVKM. Trimming stripped 5 bases from V and 2 bases from J, with 9 bases between. The CDR3 covers 13 residues.

The J gene is TRBJ1-2, the V gene TRBV9, with D uncertain. The V gene's germline CDR1 is SGDLS and CDR2 YYNGEE. V was trimmed by 0 bases and J by 8 bases, leaving 11 bases between them. The CDR3 is made up of 13 amino acids. Here the CDR3 DNA reads TGTGCCAGCAGCGTAGATCCACTGAGCGGCTACACCTTC. Translation gives CASSVDPLSGYTF.

The chain links TRBV7-3 to TRBJ1-5; unclear D gene. CDR3 length: 15 amino acids. Trimming left V 6 bases short and J 2 bases short, with 14 bases between. The germline CDR1 and CDR2 sequences are SGHTA and FQGTGA. CDR3 amino acids: CASSQTYSGNQPQHF. Here the CDR3 DNA reads TGTGCCAGCAGTCAAACCTATTCGGGCAATCAGCCCCAGCATTTT.

This clone was observed a handful of times. The chain combines TRBV29-1 with TRBJ2-7, with no clear D. In germline, CDR1 is SQVTM, CDR2 ANQGSEA. This CDR3 comprises 13 residues. Trimming shortened V by 3 bases and J by 5 bases, and 14 bases separated the two germline ends. The CDR3 region is CSVEGRLAHEQYF. The CDR3 DNA reads TGCAGCGTTGAGGGCAGGCTTGCTCACGAGCAGTACTTC.

Only a few counts were recorded for this clone. Written as DNA, the CDR3 is TGCGCCAGCAGCCACCCGGGCCGTGAGCGGCATCAGCCCCAGCATTTT. Encoded protein: CASSHPGRERHQPQHF. This chain uses TRBV4-1 with TRBJ1-5, with no clear D. Trimming removed 3 bases from V and 5 bases from J, with 17 bases in between. The CDR3 loop spans 16 amino acids. Germline CDR1 reads MGHRA; CDR2 reads YSYEKL.

This clone showed up just a few times. The genes are TRBV7-2 and TRBJ2-1, with D maybe TRBD2 (6 bases). Between the trimmed V and J ends, which lost 5 bases and 4 bases, there was a span of 15 bases. The germline V gene encodes CDR1 SGHTA and CDR2 FQGNSA. The CDR3 totals 15 residues. The CDR3 DNA is TGTGCCAGCAGCGAGAGTGGGGGACTGTACAATGAGCAGTTCTTC. Protein: CASSESGGLYNEQFF.

This clone was counted a few times. This chain joins TRBV4-1 and TRBJ2-1; D possibly corresponds to TRBD1 (5 bases). The V end was cut by 0 bases, the J end by 0 bases, with 9 bases between. In germline, CDR1 is MGHRA, CDR2 YSYEKL. CDR3 length: 16 residues. CDR3 protein: CASSQEWGSSYNEQFF. The CDR3 DNA follows: TGCGCCAGCAGCCAAGAATGGGGCAGCTCCTACAATGAGCAGTTCTTC.

This clone has just a few counts. The genes are TRBV9 and TRBJ2-7; possibly TRBD1 for D (6 bases). Germline CDR1 and CDR2: SGDLS and YYNGEE. Trimming removed 1 base from V and 2 bases from J, with 10 bases in between. The CDR3 sequence is 14 residues long. The CDR3 DNA reads TGTGCCAGCAGCGTAACGACAGGACCCTACGAGCAGTACTTC. It translates to CASSVTTGPYEQYF. Together with reference TRBV9 and TRBJ2-7, the CDR3 gives the full variable domain: DSGVTQTPKHLITATGQRVTLRCSPRSGDLSVYWYQQSLDQGLQFLIQYYNGEERAKGNILERFSAQQFPDLHSELNLSSLELGDSALYFCASSVTTGPYEQYFGPGTRLTVT.

The chain combines TRBV27 with TRBJ2-7; TRBD2 matches 7 bases. CDR1 and CDR2 (germline): MNHEY, SMNVEV (reference sequence). The length of the CDR3 is 15 residues. The ends lost 6 bases at V and 4 bases at J; junction bases unmatched: 12. The CDR3 bases are TGTGCCAGCAGCCTTCAAAGCGGGAAGGGGTACGAGCAGTACTTC. Translating gives CASSLQSGKGYEQYF.

This rearrangement joins TRBV29-1 to TRBJ1-2; tentatively, D is TRBD1 (5 bases). Germline CDR1 SQVTM, CDR2 ANQGSEA. V dropped 5 bases and J dropped 7 bases, with 11 bases sitting between them. This CDR3 has 11 amino acids. CDR3 bases: TGCAGCGTTAGGGGTTCTTTTGGCTACACCTTC. It encodes CSVRGSFGYTF. The complete variable domain, with remaining parts taken from reference TRBV29-1 and TRBJ1-2, reads SAVISQKPSRDICQRGTSLTIQCQVDSQVTMMFWYRQQPGQSLTLIATANQGSEATYESGFVIDKFPISRPNLTFSTLTVSNMSPEDSSIYLCSVRGSFGYTFGSGTRLTVV.

To note about this clone: Other DNA variants within this sample encode the same CDR3. V is TRBV9 and J is TRBJ2-5, with 7 bases aligning to TRBD2. CDR1 and CDR2 (germline): SGDLS, YYNGEE. V lost 0 bases, J lost 5 bases, and 4 bases stayed unmatched. The CDR3 runs 14 residues. The CDR3 sequence: CASSVVGGGETQYF. Written as DNA, the CDR3 is TGTGCCAGCAGCGTAGTTGGGGGAGGGGAGACCCAGTACTTC.

The table lists this clone with a few counts. V is TRBV5-8 and J is TRBJ2-7, with 8 nucleotides matching TRBD2. The CDR3 is 18 amino acids. The germline V gene encodes CDR1 SGHTS and CDR2 YDEGEE. J was trimmed by 2 bases and V by 0 bases; bases with no gene match: 13. CDR3 DNA: TGTGCCAGCAGCTTGGTTACGCCTTCCGGGACTAGGGCCTACGAGCAGTACTTC. Protein product: CASSLVTPSGTRAYEQYF.

The V gene is TRBV29-1, the J gene TRBJ1-5, with D possibly TRBD1 on 5 matching bases. The CDR3 length is 15 residues. Germline V gives CDR1 SQVTM, CDR2 ANQGSEA. Deletions cut 5 bases from V and 0 bases from J, with 14 bases between. The CDR3 bases are TGCAGCGTTCGGGACTCGGCGTATAGCAATCAGCCCCAGCATTTT. Protein sequence: CSVRDSAYSNQPQHF.

In its sample, this clone was seen a few times. The chain combines TRBV18 with TRBJ2-5, with TRBD2 identical over 7 bases. Losses at the gene ends were 6 bases for V and 1 base for J; bases not matched to a gene: 8. This CDR3 comprises 15 residues. Germline lookup yields CDR1 KGHSH and CDR2 LQKENI. The CDR3 sequence is CASSPTGGIQETQYF. The CDR3 nucleotides are TGTGCCAGCTCCCCAACGGGAGGTATCCAAGAGACCCAGTACTTC.

This clone was seen more than once but under ten times. This chain links TRBV7-7 with TRBJ2-5; D may be TRBD1 (5 bases). V was cut by 1 base and J by 2 bases, with 14 bases left in between. This CDR3 comprises 16 residues. CDR1 and CDR2 from the germline V gene are SSHAT and FNYEAQ (reference sequence). Written as DNA, the CDR3 is TGTGCCAGCAGCTTAGGGGGCGCACAGTTACAAGAGACCCAGTACTTC. Its protein is CASSLGGAQLQETQYF.

The rearrangement uses TRBV9 and TRBJ2-1; 7 bases match TRBD2. V lost 0 bases and J lost 2; bases outside the gene matches: 2. The CDR3 extends over 15 amino acids. Germline V gene lookup returns CDR1 SGDLS and CDR2 YYNGEE. The CDR3 loop is CASSVGAGTYNEQFF. CDR3 sequence (DNA): TGTGCCAGCAGCGTAGGAGCGGGAACCTACAATGAGCAGTTCTTC.

The chain combines TRBV29-1 with TRBJ1-1; D unclear. The CDR3 contains 13 residues. Looked up from germline, CDR1 is SQVTM and CDR2 is ANQGSEA. Trimming pared 6 bases from V and 0 bases from J, leaving 11 bases between. The CDR3, as DNA: TGCAGCGTCGTCCGGGTCTTGAACACTGAAGCTTTCTTT. It yields the protein CSVVRVLNTEAFF.

This rearrangement joins TRBV6-5 to TRBJ2-3; 8 nucleotides align to TRBD2. Germline V lookup: CDR1 MNHEY, CDR2 SVGAGI. The ends lost 2 bases at V and 5 bases at J; junction bases unmatched: 3. CDR3 length: 14 residues. The CDR3 loop is CASSYDLAGDTQYF. CDR3 bases: TGTGCCAGCAGTTACGACCTAGCGGGAGATACGCAGTATTTT.

The chain joins TRBV28 to TRBJ2-7; D gene uncertain. The germline CDR1 and CDR2 sequences are MDHEN and SYDVKM. The CDR3 runs 11 residues. V was pared by 4 bases and J by 6 bases, with 7 bases between. The CDR3 spells CASSSYSEQYF. DNA for the CDR3: TGTGCCAGCAGTTCCTACAGCGAGCAGTACTTC.

This clone was seen a few times. The chain couples TRBV29-1 to TRBJ1-2; D gene unclear. Germline V gives CDR1 SQVTM, CDR2 ANQGSEA. This CDR3 has 12 amino acids. Trimming stripped 6 bases from V and 6 bases from J, with 14 bases between. The CDR3 is CSVMTGEDGYTF. In DNA form, the CDR3 reads TGCAGCGTCATGACCGGGGAGGATGGCTACACCTTC. The full variable domain, completed using reference TRBV29-1 and TRBJ1-2, is SAVISQKPSRDICQRGTSLTIQCQVDSQVTMMFWYRQQPGQSLTLIATANQGSEATYESGFVIDKFPISRPNLTFSTLTVSNMSPEDSSIYLCSVMTGEDGYTFGSGTRLTVV.

The chain links TRBV5-1 to TRBJ2-7, with D tentatively TRBD2 (6 bases). V was pared by 0 bases and J by 2 bases, with 9 bases between. Germline-derived CDR1 and CDR2 are SGHRS and YFSETQ. The CDR3 is 14 residues long. The CDR3, as DNA: TGCGCCAGCAGCTTGGTCGGGGAGGCCTACGAGCAGTACTTC. Protein sequence: CASSLVGEAYEQYF.

This clone was detected a few times. The chain joins TRBV7-9 to TRBJ1-1, with a weak D call TRBD1 (6 bases). CDR1 is SEHNR and CDR2 is FQNEAQ in the germline V gene (reference sequence). Deletions cut 2 bases from V and 6 bases from J, with 19 bases between. The CDR3 has 16 residues. The CDR3 loop is CASSLSRGSLGSEAFF. Here the CDR3 DNA reads TGTGCCAGCAGCTTATCCAGGGGTAGCTTGGGTTCTGAAGCTTTCTTT. Together with reference TRBV7-9 and TRBJ1-1, the CDR3 gives the full variable domain: DTGVSQNPRHKITKRGQNVTFRCDPISEHNRLYWYRQTLGQGPEFLTYFQNEAQLEKSRLLSDRFSAERPKGSFSTLEIQRTEQGDSAMYLCASSLSRGSLGSEAFFGQGTRLTVV.

The chain recombines TRBV11-3 with TRBJ1-1; D is uncertain. The germline V gene encodes CDR1 SGHNT and CDR2 YENEEA. The CDR3 totals 13 residues. V was trimmed by 5 bases and J by 2 bases, leaving 9 bases between them. CDR3 in DNA: TGTGCCAGCAGCCCTACCCTTAACACTGAAGCTTTCTTT. This translates into CASSPTLNTEAFF.

This CDR3 reads CASGGLDRGMFF. The CDR3 DNA is TGTGCCAGCGGGGGTTTGGACAGGGGAATGTTTTTT. The chain combines TRBV25-1 with TRBJ1-4, with TRBD1 identical over 9 bases. The CDR3 consists of 12 residues. Germline V gives CDR1 MGHDK, CDR2 SYGVNS. J lost 15 bases, V lost 8 bases, and 10 bases had no gene match. Full variable domain (rest looked up from reference TRBV25-1 and TRBJ1-4): EADIYQTPRYLVIGTGKKITLECSQTMGHDKMYWYQQDPGMELHLIHYSYGVNSTEKGDLSSESTVSRIRTEHFPLTLESARPSHTSQYLCASGGLDRGMFFGSGTQLSVL.

J is TRBJ1-4 and V is TRBV27, with a weak D call TRBD1 (5 bases). Trimming left V 7 bases short and J 1 base short, with 16 bases between. CDR1 MNHEY and CDR2 SMNVEV come from the germline V gene (reference sequence). CDR3 size: 16 residues. The CDR3 loop is CASTFSPQGTNEKLFF. CDR3 nucleotide sequence: TGTGCCAGCACCTTCTCACCGCAGGGAACTAATGAAAAACTGTTTTTT.

The chain is built from TRBV30 and TRBJ2-3; 8 nucleotides line up with TRBD2. The V gene end was trimmed by 4 bases and the J gene end by 3 bases; junction bases not matched to a gene: 9. In germline, CDR1 is GTSNPN, CDR2 SVGIG (reference sequence). This CDR3 comprises 15 residues. CDR3 sequence reads: CAWTGRGRRTDTQYF. The CDR3 DNA reads TGTGCCTGGACCGGTCGCGGGAGGAGGACAGATACGCAGTATTTT.

V gene TRBV15 combines with J gene TRBJ1-4; D ambiguous. Per the germline V gene, CDR1 is LNHNV and CDR2 is YYDKDF (reference sequence). Trimming took 0 bases from V and 8 from J, leaving 10 bases between them. The CDR3 spans 14 residues. CDR3: CATSRDHGEEKLFF. DNA for the CDR3: TGTGCCACCAGCAGAGATCACGGGGAGGAAAAACTGTTTTTT.

The chain employs TRBV19 and TRBJ1-5; D gene uncertain. The germline CDR1 and CDR2 sequences are LNHDA and SQIVND (reference sequence). CDR3 length: 13 residues. Trimming pared 0 bases from V and 6 bases from J, leaving 6 bases between. CDR3 in DNA: TGTGCCAGTAGTATAGATCTAAGTCAGCCCCAGCATTTT. Translating gives CASSIDLSQPQHF.